This T cell receptor (beta chain) was obtained from a study of blood T cells in healthy people across ages. Only a few counts were recorded for this clonotype. Next came a second PCR, run for about 7 to 12 cycles, which used a sample-barcoded 5' primer along with a J-beta primer mix. TCRdb re-derived calls from the 5' RACE reads in MiXCR, one entry per CDR3 protein. The repertoire has about 580,000 distinct CDR3 sequences, 45% to 55% of them found once; the top ten carry roughly 24%. The TCR comes from a man older than 75 in good health. Sequencing was carried out using blood.

The CDR3 sequence is CASSLAGAAKNIQYF. For the CDR3, the DNA is TGTGCCAGCAGCTTGGCAGGGGCGGCCAAAAACATTCAGTACTTC. This chain uses TRBV7-9 with TRBJ2-4; a weak D match, TRBD1 (6 bases). Germline V gene lookup returns CDR1 SEHNR and CDR2 FQNEAQ (reference sequence). The CDR3 runs 15 residues. Deletions cut 3 bases from V and 1 base from J, with 10 bases between.